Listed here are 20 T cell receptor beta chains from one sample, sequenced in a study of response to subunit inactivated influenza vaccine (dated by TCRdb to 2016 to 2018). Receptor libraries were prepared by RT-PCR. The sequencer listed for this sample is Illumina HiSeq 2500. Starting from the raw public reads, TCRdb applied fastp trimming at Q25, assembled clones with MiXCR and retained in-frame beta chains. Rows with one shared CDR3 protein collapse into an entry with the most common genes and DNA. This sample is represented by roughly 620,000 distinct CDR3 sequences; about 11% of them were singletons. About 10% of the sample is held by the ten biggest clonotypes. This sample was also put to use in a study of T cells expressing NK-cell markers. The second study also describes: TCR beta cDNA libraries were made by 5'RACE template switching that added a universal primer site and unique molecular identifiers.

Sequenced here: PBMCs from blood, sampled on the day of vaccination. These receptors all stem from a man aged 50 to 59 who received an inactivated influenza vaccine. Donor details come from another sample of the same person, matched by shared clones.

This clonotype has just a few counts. This CDR3 reads CSVASAGYSETQYF. Written as DNA, the CDR3 is TGCAGCGTTGCTTCGGCAGGGTATAGCGAGACCCAGTACTTC. The rearrangement links TRBV29-1 to TRBJ2-5, with D possibly TRBD1 on 5 matching bases. The CDR3 has 14 residues. Trimming left V 4 bases short and J 5 bases short, with 17 bases between. Germline CDR1 and CDR2: SQVTM and ANQGSEA. Full variable domain (outside the CDR3, taken from reference TRBV29-1 and TRBJ2-5): SAVISQKPSRDICQRGTSLTIQCQVDSQVTMMFWYRQQPGQSLTLIATANQGSEATYESGFVIDKFPISRPNLTFSTLTVSNMSPEDSSIYLCSVASAGYSETQYFGPGTRLLVL.

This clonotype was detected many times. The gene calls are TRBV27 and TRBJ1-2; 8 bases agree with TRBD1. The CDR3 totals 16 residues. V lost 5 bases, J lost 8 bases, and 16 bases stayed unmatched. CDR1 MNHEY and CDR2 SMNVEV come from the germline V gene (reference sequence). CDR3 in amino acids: CASSPIRSGGRRGYTF. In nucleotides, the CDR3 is TGTGCCAGCAGTCCGATCCGCTCAGGGGGCCGAAGGGGCTACACCTTC.

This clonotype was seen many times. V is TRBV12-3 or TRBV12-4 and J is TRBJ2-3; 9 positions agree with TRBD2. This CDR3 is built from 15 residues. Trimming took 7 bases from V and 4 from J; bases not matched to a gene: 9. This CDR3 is CASTLMGLAADTQYF. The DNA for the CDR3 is TGTGCCAGCACCCTAATGGGACTAGCCGCAGATACGCAGTATTTT.

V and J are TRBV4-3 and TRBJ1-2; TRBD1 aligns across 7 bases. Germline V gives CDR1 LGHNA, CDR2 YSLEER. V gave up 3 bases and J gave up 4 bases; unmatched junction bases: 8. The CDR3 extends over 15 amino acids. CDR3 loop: CASSQETGASYGYTF. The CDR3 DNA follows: TGCGCCAGCAGCCAGGAAACAGGGGCGTCCTATGGCTACACCTTC.

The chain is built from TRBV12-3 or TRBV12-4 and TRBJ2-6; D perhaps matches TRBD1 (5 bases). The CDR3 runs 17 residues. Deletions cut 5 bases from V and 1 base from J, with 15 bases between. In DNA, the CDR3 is TGTGCCAGCAGTCAACTCACCCCAGGGTCTGGGGCCAACGTCCTGACTTTC. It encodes CASSQLTPGSGANVLTF.

CDR3 sequence reads: CSASRARETQYF. The CDR3 DNA follows: TGCAGTGCTAGTCGGGCACGAGAGACCCAGTACTTC. The chain joins TRBV20-1 to TRBJ2-5; unclear D gene. The CDR3 extends over 12 amino acids. CDR1 DFQATT and CDR2 SNEGSKA come from the germline V gene (reference sequence). V was shortened by 3 bases and J by 4 bases, with 9 bases between the two germline ends.

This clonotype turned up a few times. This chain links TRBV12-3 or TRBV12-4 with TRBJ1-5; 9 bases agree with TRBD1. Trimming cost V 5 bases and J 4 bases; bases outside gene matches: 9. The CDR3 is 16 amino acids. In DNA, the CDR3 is TGTGCCAGCAGTCGAATAACCGGGACAGGGAATCAGCCCCAGCATTTT. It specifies CASSRITGTGNQPQHF.

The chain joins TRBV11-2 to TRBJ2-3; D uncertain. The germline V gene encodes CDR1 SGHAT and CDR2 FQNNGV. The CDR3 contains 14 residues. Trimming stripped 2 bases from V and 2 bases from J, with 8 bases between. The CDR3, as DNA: TGTGCCAGCAGCTTAAGCAGCTCCACAGATACGCAGTATTTT. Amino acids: CASSLSSSTDTQYF.

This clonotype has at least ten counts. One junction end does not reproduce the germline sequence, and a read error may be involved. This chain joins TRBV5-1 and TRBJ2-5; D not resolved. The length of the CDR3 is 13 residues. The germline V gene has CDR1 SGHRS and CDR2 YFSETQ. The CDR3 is CASSLAQQETQYF. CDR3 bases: TGTGCCAGCAGCTTAGCCCAACAAGAGACCCAGTACTTC.

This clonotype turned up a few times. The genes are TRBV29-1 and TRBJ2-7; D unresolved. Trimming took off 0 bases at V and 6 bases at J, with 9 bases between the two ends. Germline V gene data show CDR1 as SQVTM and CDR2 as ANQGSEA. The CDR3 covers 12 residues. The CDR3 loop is CSVEDFDSEQYF. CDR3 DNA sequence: TGCAGCGTTGAAGATTTTGACTCCGAGCAGTACTTC.

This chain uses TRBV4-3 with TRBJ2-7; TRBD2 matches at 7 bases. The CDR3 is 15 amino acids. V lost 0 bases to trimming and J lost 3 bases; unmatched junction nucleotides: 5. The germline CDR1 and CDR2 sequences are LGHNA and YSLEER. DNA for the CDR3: TGCGCCAGCAGCCAAGAGGCAGCGGGGAACTACGAGCAGTACTTC. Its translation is CASSQEAAGNYEQYF.

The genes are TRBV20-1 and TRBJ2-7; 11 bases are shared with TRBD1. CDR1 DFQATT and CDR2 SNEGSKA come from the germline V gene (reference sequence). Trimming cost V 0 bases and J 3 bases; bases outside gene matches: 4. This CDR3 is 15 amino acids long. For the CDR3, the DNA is TGCAGTGCTAGAGATTTTGGGACAGGGGGCTACGAGCAGTACTTC. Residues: CSARDFGTGGYEQYF.

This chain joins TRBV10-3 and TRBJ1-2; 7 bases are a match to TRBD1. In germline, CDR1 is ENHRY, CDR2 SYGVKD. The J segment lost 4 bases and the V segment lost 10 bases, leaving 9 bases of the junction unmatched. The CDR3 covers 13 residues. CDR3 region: CATSDRAFYGYTF. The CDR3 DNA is TGTGCCACTAGTGACAGGGCCTTCTATGGCTACACCTTC.

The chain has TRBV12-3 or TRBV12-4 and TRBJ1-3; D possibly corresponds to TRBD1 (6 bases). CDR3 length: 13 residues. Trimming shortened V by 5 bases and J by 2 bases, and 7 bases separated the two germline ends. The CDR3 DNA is TGTGCCAGCAGTAGGGGGGCTGGAAACACCATATATTTT. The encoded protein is CASSRGAGNTIYF.

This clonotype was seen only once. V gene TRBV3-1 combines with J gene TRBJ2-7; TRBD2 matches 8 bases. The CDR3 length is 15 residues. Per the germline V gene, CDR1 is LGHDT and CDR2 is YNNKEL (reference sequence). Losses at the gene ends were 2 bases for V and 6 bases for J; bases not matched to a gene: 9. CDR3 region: CASSQRAGDPSEQYF. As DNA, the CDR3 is TGTGCCAGCAGCCAACGAGCGGGAGATCCCTCCGAGCAGTACTTC.

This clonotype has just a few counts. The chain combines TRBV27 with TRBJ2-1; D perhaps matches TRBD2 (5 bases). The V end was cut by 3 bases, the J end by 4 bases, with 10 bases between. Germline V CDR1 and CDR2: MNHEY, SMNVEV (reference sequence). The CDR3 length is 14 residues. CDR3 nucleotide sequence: TGTGCCAGCAGTTTGAGACGCGGGTACAATGAGCAGTTCTTC. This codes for CASSLRRGYNEQFF.

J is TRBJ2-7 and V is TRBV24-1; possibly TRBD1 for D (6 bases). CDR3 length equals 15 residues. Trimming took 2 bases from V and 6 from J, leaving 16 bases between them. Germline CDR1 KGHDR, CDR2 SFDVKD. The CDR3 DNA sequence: TGTGCCACCAGTGATTCTTCGACAGGAGCAATCGAGCAGTACTTC. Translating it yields CATSDSSTGAIEQYF.

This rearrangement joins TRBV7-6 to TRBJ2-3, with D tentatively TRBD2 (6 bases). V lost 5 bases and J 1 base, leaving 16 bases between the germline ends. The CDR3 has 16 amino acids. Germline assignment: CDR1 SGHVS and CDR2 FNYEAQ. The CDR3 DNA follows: TGTGCCAGCAGCCCCCTTGTGGTAGCGGGCACAGATACGCAGTATTTT. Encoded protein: CASSPLVVAGTDTQYF.

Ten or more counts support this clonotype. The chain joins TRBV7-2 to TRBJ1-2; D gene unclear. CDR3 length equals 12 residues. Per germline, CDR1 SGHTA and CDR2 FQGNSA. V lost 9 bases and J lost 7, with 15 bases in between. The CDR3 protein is CARREIYFGYTF. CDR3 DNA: TGTGCCAGACGGGAGATCTATTTTGGCTACACCTTC.

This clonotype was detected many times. CDR3 sequence: CASSFATGEVEQFF. In nucleotides, the CDR3 is TGTGCCAGCAGTTTTGCCACAGGGGAGGTTGAGCAGTTCTTC. This chain joins TRBV12-3 or TRBV12-4 and TRBJ2-1; TRBD1 might be the D (7 bases). This CDR3 comprises 14 residues. The V end was cut by 3 bases, the J end by 9 bases, with 15 bases between.